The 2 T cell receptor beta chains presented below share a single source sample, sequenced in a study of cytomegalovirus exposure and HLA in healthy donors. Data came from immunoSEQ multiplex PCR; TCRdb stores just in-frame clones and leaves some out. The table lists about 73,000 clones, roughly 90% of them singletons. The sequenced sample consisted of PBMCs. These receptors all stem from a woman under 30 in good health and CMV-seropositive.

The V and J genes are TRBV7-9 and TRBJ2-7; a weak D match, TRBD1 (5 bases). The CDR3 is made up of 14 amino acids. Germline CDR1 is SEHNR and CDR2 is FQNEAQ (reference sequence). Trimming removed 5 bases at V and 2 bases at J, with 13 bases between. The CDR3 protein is CASSPTVNTYEQYF. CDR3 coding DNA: TGTGCCAGCAGCCCGACAGTGAACACCTACGAGCAGTACTTC.

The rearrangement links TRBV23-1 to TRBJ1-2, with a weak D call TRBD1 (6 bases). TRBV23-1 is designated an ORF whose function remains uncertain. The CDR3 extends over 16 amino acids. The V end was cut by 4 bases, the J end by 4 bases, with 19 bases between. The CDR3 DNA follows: TGCGCCAGCAGTCGGGGTCAGGGGATAGGGCCCTATGGCTACACCTTC. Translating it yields CASSRGQGIGPYGYTF.